Included here is one T cell receptor (beta chain) sequence, with context. Germline V gene lookup returns CDR1 LNHDA and CDR2 SQIVND (reference sequence). The CDR3 consists of 12 residues. The V gene lost 3 bases and the J gene lost 7 bases, with 9 bases spanning the gap. These data are taken from a study of blood T cell repertoires in COVID-19. The repertoire was sequenced with immunoSEQ multiplex PCR; TCRdb's copy has only in-frame clones and lacks some. The table lists about 68,000 clones, approximately 85% of them singletons, with approximately 25% in the top ten. The sequenced sample consisted of peripheral blood. The sequence derives from a man aged 50-60 years with acute or convalescent COVID-19. This chain joins TRBV19 and TRBJ1-1, with a possible D match to TRBD1 (5 bases). The CDR3 sequence is CASSIAGYEAFF. The CDR3 nucleotides read TGTGCCAGTAGTATTGCAGGGTATGAAGCTTTCTTT.